One and the same sample provided the 6 T cell receptor beta chains below, sequenced in a study of blood T cell repertoires in COVID-19. TCRdb's table, derived via immunoSEQ multiplex PCR, lists solely in-frame clones and lacks some. The sample carries around 220,000 clones, around nine tenths recorded once. The specimen was PBMCs or T cells enriched from blood (not recorded which). These receptors came from a woman aged 18-35 years who had recovered from COVID-19.

The V and J genes are TRBV27 and TRBJ1-1, with D possibly matching TRBD1 (5 bases). The germline V gene encodes CDR1 MNHEY and CDR2 SMNVEV (reference sequence). Trimming took off 3 bases at V and 0 bases at J, with 11 bases between the two ends. The CDR3 totals 15 residues. The chain's CDR3 is CASSFLTAMNTEAFF. The CDR3 nucleotides are TGTGCCAGCAGTTTTCTGACAGCGATGAACACTGAAGCTTTCTTT.

CDR3 nucleotides: TGCGCCAGCAGCTCCGACAGCCCAGCGAACACTGAAGCTTTCTTT. Residues: CASSSDSPANTEAFF. V and J are TRBV5-1 and TRBJ1-1; perhaps TRBD1 as D (5 bases). Germline V gene lookup returns CDR1 SGHRS and CDR2 YFSETQ. Trimming left V 3 bases short and J 1 base short, with 13 bases between. This CDR3 comprises 15 residues.

CDR3 sequence: CASSLDGVTGELFF. The CDR3 region has the DNA TGCGCCAGCAGCTTGGACGGAGTCACCGGGGAGCTGTTTTTT. This chain uses TRBV5-1 with TRBJ2-2; D is unclear. CDR3 length equals 14 residues. Germline assignment: CDR1 SGHRS and CDR2 YFSETQ. The V end lost 0 bases, the J end lost 4 bases, and 7 bases lay between the germline ends.

This clone was seen once. This chain joins TRBV7-2 and TRBJ1-1, with 7 bases fitting TRBD1. The CDR3 contains 13 residues. Germline V gene sequence: CDR1 SGHTA, CDR2 FQGNSA. The V gene end was trimmed by 6 bases and the J gene end by 4 bases; junction bases not matched to a gene: 5. CDR3 residues: CASRNRGGTEAFF. DNA for the CDR3: TGTGCCAGCAGAAACAGGGGCGGCACTGAAGCTTTCTTT.

This chain joins TRBV27 and TRBJ2-7, with 7 bases that match TRBD2. Trimming at V came to 3 bases and at J to 3 bases, leaving 5 bases not matched to a gene. The CDR3 runs 14 residues. Per the germline V gene, CDR1 is MNHEY and CDR2 is SMNVEV (reference sequence). In DNA, the CDR3 is TGTGCCAGCAGTTTGACGGGAGGTCTCTACGAGCAGTACTTC. Protein product: CASSLTGGLYEQYF.

This clone was detected a few times. The chain uses TRBV27 and TRBJ1-6; TRBD1 matches at 11 bases. The CDR3 length is 15 residues. From germline, CDR1 is MNHEY and CDR2 SMNVEV (reference sequence). V gave up 3 bases and J gave up 8 bases; unmatched junction bases: 3. CDR3 DNA: TGTGCCAGCAGTTTCGGACAGGGGGCGTATTCACCCCTCCACTTT. Translated: CASSFGQGAYSPLHF.